The 29 T cell receptor beta chains given below trace back to one sample, sequenced in a study. Using its own MiXCR run on the 5' RACE reads, TCRdb lists one record per CDR3 protein. Here the sample spans tens of thousands of distinct CDR3 sequences, around a fifth being singletons. The sequencing sample was made of memory CD4+ T cells sorted from a lymph node. Described subset: memory CD4+ T cells, CD4+CD45RO+CD25-. These receptors were collected from a female donor with breast cancer.

Comment on this clonotype: A much bigger clone sits one base away, suggesting this may be a read error. The chain uses TRBV6-6 and TRBJ1-5; 10 bases agree with TRBD1. Looked up from germline, CDR1 is MNHNY and CDR2 is SVGAGI (reference sequence). This CDR3 comprises 15 residues. This CDR3 is CACSYGTGADQPQHF. Here the CDR3 DNA reads TGTGCCTGCAGTTACGGGACAGGGGCCGATCAGCCCCAGCATTTT.

The chain carries TRBV28 and TRBJ1-2; TRBD1 might be the D (6 bases). CDR1 and CDR2 from the germline V gene are MDHEN and SYDVKM. V was shortened by 8 bases and J by 0 bases, with 13 bases between the two germline ends. The CDR3 runs 14 residues. The CDR3 nucleotides are TGTGCCAGCCTACTCGACAGGTCTAACTATGGCTACACCTTC. This gives the protein CASLLDRSNYGYTF.

This clonotype has a count of ten or more. The chain joins TRBV29-1 to TRBJ2-1; D not certain. The CDR3 covers 11 residues. V was cut by 4 bases and J by 8 bases, with 9 bases left in between. Germline CDR1 is SQVTM and CDR2 is ANQGSEA. The CDR3 spells CSVVGGYEQFF. The DNA of the CDR3 is TGCAGCGTTGTGGGTGGGTATGAGCAGTTCTTC.

This clonotype was seen more than once but under ten times. An end of the junction does not agree with germline; a read error may underlie this. The chain uses TRBV7-3 and TRBJ2-7, with 7 bases identical to TRBD2. Per the germline V gene, CDR1 is SGHTA and CDR2 is FQGTGA. This CDR3 contains 15 residues. The CDR3: CASSLLRELSYEQCF. For the CDR3, the DNA is TGTGCCAGCAGCTTATTGCGGGAGCTTTCCTACGAGCAGTGCTTC.

J is TRBJ2-3 and V is TRBV11-3; D is perhaps TRBD1 or TRBD2 (5 bases each). The CDR3 is 13 amino acids. CDR1 and CDR2 from the germline V gene are SGHNT and YENEEA. V was trimmed by 3 bases and J by 2 bases, leaving 6 bases between them. CDR3 sequence (DNA): TGTGCCAGCAGCTTGGGGGTCACAGATACGCAGTATTTT. Translated, it gives CASSLGVTDTQYF.

The chain links TRBV12-3 or TRBV12-4 to TRBJ1-6, with 9 bases aligning to TRBD1. J lost 10 bases, V lost 6 bases, and 7 bases had no gene match. The CDR3 is 14 residues long. Written as DNA, the CDR3 is TGTGCCAGCAGCCCGAACAGGGGGCTCTCACCCCTCCACTTT. Protein product: CASSPNRGLSPLHF.

V is TRBV4-3 and J is TRBJ2-1, with 7 bases matching TRBD2. CDR3 length: 16 residues. Germline values: CDR1 LGHNA, CDR2 YSLEER. After removal of 0 bases from V and 5 bases from J, the junction contained 7 bases not matched to a gene. CDR3 amino acids: CASSQEGDSGHNEQFF. The CDR3 nucleotides read TGCGCCAGCAGCCAAGAGGGGGATAGCGGGCACAATGAGCAGTTCTTC.

As to this clonotype: A read error may explain this, as a much larger clone is one base away. The CDR3 sequence is CASSLGTTGNGYTF. Written as DNA, the CDR3 is TGTGCCAGCAGCCTAGGAACGACAGGGAATGGCTACACCTTC. The rearrangement joins TRBV12-3 or TRBV12-4 to TRBJ1-2; 7 bases are shared with TRBD1. The CDR3 covers 14 residues. V lost 6 bases, J lost 6 bases, and 10 bases stayed unmatched.

This clonotype was found many times. The chain employs TRBV15 and TRBJ1-4; the D gene is possibly TRBD1 (5 bases). Germline CDR1 is LNHNV and CDR2 is YYDKDF (reference sequence). Trimming cost V 5 bases and J 6 bases, with 16 bases left between them. This CDR3 contains 15 residues. For the CDR3, the DNA is TGTGCCACCAGCCCTGTTGGGTGGGGGGATGAAAAACTGTTTTTT. Translating it yields CATSPVGWGDEKLFF.

There are a few counts of this clonotype. The rearrangement links TRBV7-3 to TRBJ2-1; D may be TRBD2 (5 bases). CDR1 SGHTA and CDR2 FQGTGA come from the germline V gene. The ends were cut back, 5 bases at V and 0 bases at J, with 5 bases in the middle. The CDR3 is made up of 13 amino acids. The DNA for the CDR3 is TGTGCCAGCAGCGGGAGCTCCTACAATGAGCAGTTCTTC. This translates into CASSGSSYNEQFF.

This clonotype was counted between two and nine times. The V call is TRBV6-6, the J call TRBJ2-7; D gene uncertain. This CDR3 comprises 14 residues. V was shortened by 6 bases and J by 2 bases, with 14 bases between the two germline ends. Germline values: CDR1 MNHNY, CDR2 SVGAGI (reference sequence). In DNA, the CDR3 is TGTGCCAGCAGACTTACGGGCCACGCCTACGAGCAGTACTTC. This codes for CASRLTGHAYEQYF.

The table lists this clonotype with a few counts. The V and J genes are TRBV20-1 and TRBJ1-1; D gene uncertain. The germline V gene has CDR1 DFQATT and CDR2 SNEGSKA (reference sequence). V gave up 5 bases and J gave up 1 base, with 11 bases separating them. The CDR3 consists of 13 residues. The CDR3 region is CSADLQPNTEAFF. CDR3 in DNA: TGCAGTGCTGATCTACAGCCGAACACTGAAGCTTTCTTT.

This chain connects TRBV7-2 to TRBJ2-1; no clear D. Germline CDR1 SGHTA, CDR2 FQGNSA. The CDR3 sequence is 12 residues long. V was trimmed by 1 base and J by 9 bases, leaving 7 bases between them. CDR3 bases: TGTGCCAGCAGCTTAGTGGTGGCTGAGCAGTTCTTC. Amino acids: CASSLVVAEQFF.

The chain links TRBV25-1 to TRBJ2-3; D is unclear. The germline V and J ends were trimmed by 2 bases and 2 bases, with 8 bases remaining between them. The CDR3 contains 14 residues. Germline V gene data show CDR1 as MGHDK and CDR2 as SYGVNS. In DNA, the CDR3 is TGTGCCAGCAGTGAAGTTGACATCACAGATACGCAGTATTTT. This encodes CASSEVDITDTQYF.

With regard to this clonotype: A read error may produce the germline difference seen at one junction end. The chain carries TRBV20-1 and TRBJ2-3; 9 bases agree with TRBD2. The CDR3 loop spans 14 amino acids. The germline CDR1 and CDR2 sequences are DFQATT and SNEGSKA (reference sequence). CDR3 residues: CSAGPAGGGDTRYF. CDR3 DNA: TGCAGTGCTGGGCCAGCGGGAGGTGGGGATACGCGGTATTTT.

The chain joins TRBV7-9 to TRBJ1-6; 9 nucleotides align to TRBD1. The junction had 4 bases not matched to a gene; V was cut back by 5 bases and J by 8 bases. CDR3 length equals 14 residues. Germline CDR1 reads SEHNR; CDR2 reads FQNEAQ (reference sequence). This chain's CDR3 is CASSRTGDDSPLHF. The CDR3 bases are TGTGCCAGCAGCCGGACAGGGGACGATTCACCCCTCCACTTT.

This clonotype was detected a few times. The chain recombines TRBV7-2 with TRBJ2-3; 11 bases fit TRBD1. V trimming: 1 base; J trimming: 4 bases; junction bases outside the gene matches: 1. CDR3 length equals 15 residues. CDR1 is SGHTA and CDR2 is FQGNSA in the germline V gene. The CDR3 sequence is CASSLGTGGPDTQYF. Here the CDR3 DNA reads TGTGCCAGCAGCTTAGGGACAGGGGGCCCAGATACGCAGTATTTT.

This clonotype came up many times. This sequence joins TRBV20-1 and TRBJ2-3; the match to TRBD2 covers 9 bases. J gave up 5 bases and V 3 bases, and 6 bases lay outside the gene matches. CDR3 length: 14 amino acids. Germline CDR1 reads DFQATT; CDR2 reads SNEGSKA (reference sequence). DNA of the CDR3: TGCAGTGCTAGTAGGCTAGCGGGACGAGATACGCAGTATTTT. Amino acid sequence: CSASRLAGRDTQYF.

The table lists this clonotype with a few counts. This chain connects TRBV12-3 or TRBV12-4 to TRBJ1-2, with D perhaps TRBD1 (6 bases). V was cut by 5 bases and J by 4 bases, with 11 bases left in between. The CDR3 runs 13 residues. CDR3 sequence reads: CASSRRQAYGYTF. CDR3 nucleotides: TGTGCCAGCAGTAGAAGACAGGCCTATGGCTACACCTTC.

The chain carries TRBV10-3 and TRBJ1-4; 7 bases match TRBD1. Germline loops: CDR1 ENHRY, CDR2 SYGVKD. V gave up 6 bases and J gave up 6 bases; unmatched junction bases: 4. CDR3 length equals 13 residues. CDR3 protein: CAIRQGRDEKLFF. CDR3 sequence (DNA): TGTGCCATCAGACAGGGGAGGGATGAAAAACTGTTTTTT.

This clonotype appeared a few times. The chain couples TRBV5-1 to TRBJ1-5; D is ambiguous. The length of the CDR3 is 15 residues. V was pared by 0 bases and J by 3 bases, with 10 bases between. Germline V gene sequence: CDR1 SGHRS, CDR2 YFSETQ. The CDR3 loop is CASSLGGGTNQPQHF. The CDR3 DNA reads TGCGCCAGCAGCTTGGGGGGAGGAACCAATCAGCCCCAGCATTTT.

This clonotype was recorded many times. The chain carries TRBV10-3 and TRBJ1-1; D is ambiguous. This CDR3 is built from 15 residues. The germline V gene has CDR1 ENHRY and CDR2 SYGVKD. V lost 2 bases to trimming and J lost 0 bases, with 10 bases between them. The CDR3 DNA sequence: TGTGCCATCAGTGAGGGGCACCAGATGAACACTGAAGCTTTCTTT. Its translation is CAISEGHQMNTEAFF.

At least ten counts were recorded for this clonotype. The rearrangement links TRBV5-1 to TRBJ1-5; no clear D. Per germline, CDR1 SGHRS and CDR2 YFSETQ. This CDR3 comprises 13 residues. The V end was cut by 0 bases, the J end by 5 bases, with 6 bases between. This CDR3 reads CASSLGQDQPQHF. CDR3 in DNA: TGCGCCAGCAGCTTGGGGCAAGATCAGCCCCAGCATTTT.

The chain carries TRBV19 and TRBJ1-1, with D possibly TRBD1 on 5 matching bases. The ends were cut back, 6 bases at V and 1 base at J, with 9 bases in the middle. Per germline, CDR1 LNHDA and CDR2 SQIVND (reference sequence). The CDR3 contains 13 residues. DNA for the CDR3: TGTGCCAGTAGGGGGGGATGGAACACTGAAGCTTTCTTT. This sequence encodes CASRGGWNTEAFF.

The V call is TRBV6-2 or TRBV6-3, the J call TRBJ2-3; possible D gene TRBD2, 6 bases. The ends were cut back, 4 bases at V and 5 bases at J, with 13 bases in the middle. From germline, CDR1 is MNHEY and CDR2 SVGEGT. CDR3 length: 14 residues. CDR3 DNA sequence: TGTGCCAGCAGTTCAAGACTAGGTGGAGATACGCAGTATTTT. This encodes CASSSRLGGDTQYF.

At least ten counts were recorded for this clonotype. V gene TRBV5-5 combines with J gene TRBJ2-5, with 8 nucleotides matching TRBD1. The length of the CDR3 is 14 residues. Trimming took 0 bases from V and 5 from J; bases not matched to a gene: 3. Germline CDR1 reads SGHKS; CDR2 reads YYEKEE (reference sequence). CDR3: CASSLGQGLETQYF. The CDR3 region has the DNA TGTGCCAGCAGCTTGGGACAGGGGTTGGAGACCCAGTACTTC.

This clonotype was detected a few times. The V and J genes are TRBV5-4 and TRBJ2-3; 8 nucleotides agree with TRBD1. This CDR3 spans 14 amino acids. After removal of 4 bases from V and 3 bases from J, the junction contained 4 bases not matched to a gene. CDR1 and CDR2 from the germline V gene are SGHNT and YYREEE (reference sequence). The CDR3 region is CASSPDRVTDTQYF. CDR3 DNA sequence: TGTGCCAGCAGCCCGGACAGGGTTACAGATACGCAGTATTTT.

In DNA, the CDR3 is TGTGCCAGCTCACCACCGCGGGCAGGTGGGACTGAAGCTTTCTTT. This codes for CASSPPRAGGTEAFF. This rearrangement joins TRBV18 to TRBJ1-1; no clear D gene. The CDR3 consists of 15 residues. Trimming pared 0 bases from V and 5 bases from J, leaving 13 bases between. Germline lookup yields CDR1 KGHSH and CDR2 LQKENI.

This clonotype was observed a few times. The rearrangement joins TRBV28 to TRBJ2-7; 11 bases map to TRBD2. Germline V gene lookup returns CDR1 MDHEN and CDR2 SYDVKM. The ends lost 8 bases at V and 5 bases at J; junction bases unmatched: 11. The CDR3 runs to 15 residues. The CDR3 loop reads CASLTSGMGNNEQYF. CDR3 in DNA: TGTGCCAGCCTGACTAGCGGGATGGGAAACAACGAGCAGTACTTC.